The rows below give T cell receptor beta chains drawn from one sample of a study of Ad26.COV2.S vaccination and SARS-CoV-2 variants. The table came from immunoSEQ multiplex PCR; TCRdb's copy has only in-frame clones and leaves some out. This table has under 550,000 clones, roughly 90% appearing once. The sequenced sample was peripheral blood, obtained in a trial of Ad26.COV2.S vaccine versus placebo. Every receptor here comes from a person between 18 and 60 years old who received the Ad26.COV2.S COVID-19 vaccine or a placebo. Both conserved end residues are part of each CDR3. The order of the fields is J gene, clone size, V gene, D gene, CDR3 protein, CDR3 DNA. The D gene is left open where the match is weak. The size field is filled for only some rows; it gives once, few, many or a size class.

>TRBJ1-1|.|TRBV11-2|.
CASSFGAGIAEAFF
TGTGCCAGCAGCTTTGGGGCTGGGATCGCTGAAGCTTTCTTT
>TRBJ2-3|.|TRBV7-2|.
CASSAYTDTQYF
TGTGCCAGCAGCGCATACACAGATACGCAGTATTTT
>TRBJ2-7|.|TRBV6-5|TRBD2
CASSFSGGLSYEQYF
TGTGCCAGCAGTTTTAGCGGGGGGCTTTCCTACGAGCAGTACTTC
>TRBJ2-7|.|TRBV7-2|.
CASSSSQTTYEQYF
TGTGCCAGCAGCTCCTCCCAGACCACCTACGAGCAGTACTTC
>TRBJ1-2|once|TRBV3-1/TRBV3-2|.
CASSLMDGNYGYTF
TGTGCCAGCAGCCTCATGGACGGGAACTATGGCTACACCTTC
>TRBJ2-7|.|TRBV9|.
CASSVGDTLSYEQYF
TGTGCCAGCAGCGTAGGGGACACTCTCTCCTACGAGCAGTACTTC
>TRBJ2-7|.|TRBV19|.
CASSIGSYEQYF
TGTGCCAGTAGTATAGGTTCTTACGAGCAGTACTTC
>TRBJ1-4|.|TRBV5-1|.
CASSFGSTNEKLFF
TGCGCCAGCAGCTTCGGGTCAACTAATGAAAAACTGTTTTTT
>TRBJ2-1|.|TRBV9|TRBD2
CASASWASGGNEQFF
TGTGCCAGCGCCTCTTGGGCTAGCGGAGGCAATGAGCAGTTCTTC
>TRBJ1-5|.|TRBV21-1|.
CASSKEGSSCNQPQHF
TGTGCCAGCAGCAAAGAAGGTTCCAGTTGCAATCAGCCCCAGCATTTT
>TRBJ1-6|.|TRBV30|TRBD1
CAWMGQGRGSPLHF
TGTGCCTGGATGGGACAGGGAAGAGGATCACCCCTCCACTTT
>TRBJ1-1|.|TRBV4-1|.
CASSQGGWGAFF
TGCGCCAGCAGCCAAGGAGGTTGGGGAGCTTTCTTT
>TRBJ2-7|.|TRBV3-1/TRBV3-2|.
CASSQQNSNSSYEQYF
TGTGCCAGCAGCCAACAGAACTCCAACAGTTCCTACGAGCAGTACTTC
>TRBJ2-5|once|TRBV4-2|.
CASSTPAGGGLEETQYF
TGTGCCAGCAGCACACCGGCGGGCGGGGGCCTCGAAGAGACCCAGTACTTC
>TRBJ1-3|.|TRBV28|.
CASSFRGSSGNTIYF
TGTGCCAGCAGTTTTAGAGGAAGCTCTGGAAACACCATATATTTT
>TRBJ2-7|.|TRBV7-6|TRBD1
CASSQRTGGPYEQYF
TGTGCCAGCAGCCAGAGGACAGGGGGACCCTACGAGCAGTACTTC
>TRBJ1-1|once|TRBV6-5|TRBD1
CASNRQGTEAFF
TGTGCCAGCAATCGACAGGGAACTGAAGCTTTCTTT
>TRBJ2-5|.|TRBV6-4|TRBD2
CASSVVAGDQETQYF
TGTGCCAGCAGTGTCGTTGCGGGGGACCAAGAGACCCAGTACTTC
>TRBJ2-7|once|TRBV6-2/TRBV6-3|.
CASSYSPAPSYEQYF
TGTGCCAGCAGTTACTCGCCCGCACCATCCTACGAGCAGTACTTC
>TRBJ1-1|.|TRBV29-1|TRBD1
CSVEDRKGQGGFGTEAFF
TGCAGCGTTGAAGATCGTAAGGGACAGGGGGGCTTTGGAACTGAAGCTTTCTTT
>TRBJ1-4|once|TRBV7-9|.
CASSLGDRSNEKLFF
TGTGCCAGCAGCTTAGGAGACAGATCTAATGAAAAACTGTTTTTT
>TRBJ1-1|.|TRBV6-1|.
CASREGGITEAFF
TGTGCCAGCAGGGAAGGGGGGATCACTGAAGCTTTCTTT
>TRBJ2-7|.|TRBV4-1|.
CASSQTMDYEQYF
TGCGCCAGCAGCCAAACGATGGACTACGAGCAGTACTTC
>TRBJ1-1|.|TRBV6-5|.
CASSRSWGEAFF
TGTGCCAGCAGCCGCAGTTGGGGTGAAGCTTTCTTT
>TRBJ2-7|.|TRBV5-4|.
CASSLVTHPYEQYF
TGTGCCAGCAGCTTGGTTACTCACCCCTACGAGCAGTACTTC
>TRBJ1-1|.|TRBV30|TRBD1
CAWSRQGFTEAFF
TGTGCCTGGAGTCGACAGGGATTCACTGAAGCTTTCTTT
>TRBJ2-5|.|TRBV11-3|TRBD1
CASSLHGTGGVRQETQYF
TGTGCCAGCAGCCTCCACGGGACAGGGGGCGTTAGGCAAGAGACCCAGTACTTC
>TRBJ2-2|.|TRBV30|.
CAWAGVVTGELFF
TGTGCCTGGGCAGGGGTAGTGACCGGGGAGCTGTTTTTT
>TRBJ2-7|.|TRBV6-5|TRBD1
CASSYSRGQGANEQYF
TGTGCCAGCAGTTACTCGCGGGGACAGGGGGCAAACGAGCAGTACTTC
>TRBJ2-3|.|TRBV25-1|.
CASSEWRRGGPDTQYF
TGTGCCAGCAGTGAGTGGCGACGAGGAGGCCCAGATACGCAGTATTTT
>TRBJ1-6|.|TRBV19|TRBD1
CASSAGQGGVSPLHF
TGTGCCAGTAGTGCTGGACAGGGAGGAGTTTCACCCCTCCACTTT
>TRBJ2-3|once|TRBV11-3|TRBD2
CASSSLPAGPSTDTQYF
TGTGCCAGCAGCTCCCTCCCAGCGGGGCCGAGCACAGATACGCAGTATTTT
>TRBJ1-3|.|TRBV10-3|TRBD1
CAISTGYRTGVRNTIYF
TGTGCCATCAGTACAGGCTATCGGACAGGCGTAAGGAACACCATATATTTT
>TRBJ2-7|.|TRBV7-2|TRBD1
CASSSTGGNSYEQYF
TGTGCCAGCAGCTCTACAGGGGGCAATTCCTACGAGCAGTACTTC
>TRBJ1-2|.|TRBV9|TRBD1
CASRQGQGLGGYTF
TGTGCCAGCAGGCAGGGACAGGGGTTAGGTGGCTACACCTTC
>TRBJ2-3|.|TRBV3-1/TRBV3-2|.
CASSQDGQIPGDTQYF
TGTGCCAGCAGCCAAGATGGACAGATACCCGGGGATACGCAGTATTTT
>TRBJ1-1|.|TRBV11-2|.
CASSLGVEAFF
TGTGCCAGCAGCTTAGGGGTTGAAGCTTTCTTT
>TRBJ2-5|.|TRBV6-2/TRBV6-3|TRBD2
CASSYSRFGTSVSETQYF
TGTGCCAGCAGTTACTCACGCTTTGGGACTAGCGTTTCAGAGACCCAGTACTTC
>TRBJ2-5|.|TRBV20-1|TRBD1
CSASSTGKTQYF
TGCAGTGCTAGTTCGACAGGGAAGACCCAGTACTTC
>TRBJ1-5|.|TRBV6-2/TRBV6-3|TRBD1
CASSYGGDRYSNQPQHF
TGTGCCAGCAGTTACGGGGGGGACAGGTATAGCAATCAGCCCCAGCATTTT
>TRBJ2-3|.|TRBV5-4|TRBD1
CASRLDRGVTDTQYF
TGTGCCAGCAGATTGGACAGGGGGGTCACAGATACGCAGTATTTT
>TRBJ2-3|.|TRBV29-1|TRBD2
CSGLAGAGYTQYF
TGCAGCGGACTAGCGGGGGCCGGTTATACGCAGTATTTT
>TRBJ2-7|.|TRBV7-2|.
CASSLVHEQYF
TGTGCCAGCAGCTTAGTACACGAGCAGTACTTC
>TRBJ1-4|.|TRBV30|.
CACRTATNEKLFF
TGTGCCTGTCGGACAGCAACTAATGAAAAACTGTTTTTT
>TRBJ2-3|.|TRBV5-5|.
CASNPGWTDPDTQYF
TGTGCCAGCAATCCGGGGTGGACTGACCCAGATACGCAGTATTTT
>TRBJ2-3|.|TRBV28|.
CASSLRADTQYF
TGTGCCAGCAGTTTACGGGCCGATACGCAGTATTTT
>TRBJ2-7|.|TRBV11-1|.
CASSLDRGEQYF
TGTGCCAGCAGCTTAGATCGGGGCGAGCAGTACTTC
>TRBJ2-2|.|TRBV9|TRBD2
CASSAPPSGASTGELFF
TGTGCCAGCAGCGCACCCCCAAGCGGGGCTAGCACCGGGGAGCTGTTTTTT
>TRBJ2-4|.|TRBV11-2|.
CASSFGLAKNIQYF
TGTGCCAGCAGCTTCGGGCTAGCCAAAAACATTCAGTACTTC
>TRBJ1-2|.|TRBV3-1/TRBV3-2|.
CASSQIRDNNYGYTF
TGTGCCAGCAGCCAAATCAGGGACAATAACTATGGCTACACCTTC
>TRBJ2-3|.|TRBV27|.
CASSLAGARWDTQYF
TGTGCCAGCAGTTTGGCGGGGGCCAGATGGGATACGCAGTATTTT
>TRBJ1-2|.|TRBV28|.
CASSVPTGKVNYGYTF
TGTGCCAGCAGTGTCCCGACGGGAAAAGTTAACTATGGCTACACCTTC
>TRBJ2-5|.|TRBV19|TRBD2
CASRPSGTSGQETQYF
TGTGCCAGTAGACCTTCCGGGACTAGCGGACAAGAGACCCAGTACTTC
>TRBJ1-6|.|TRBV4-3|.
CASSQVGTGHSPLHF
TGCGCCAGCAGCCAAGTAGGGACGGGCCATTCACCCCTCCACTTT
>TRBJ1-5|.|TRBV4-2|.
CASSQGGNNQPQHF
TGTGCCAGCAGCCAAGGAGGGAACAATCAGCCCCAGCATTTT
>TRBJ1-3|.|TRBV4-3|.
CASSQDATGTSGNTIYF
TGCGCCAGCAGCCAAGATGCGACAGGAACCTCTGGAAACACCATATATTTT
>TRBJ1-3|.|TRBV15|.
CATSRDSGSGNTIYF
TGTGCCACCAGCAGAGATTCAGGGTCGGGAAACACCATATATTTT
>TRBJ1-5|.|TRBV18|TRBD1
CASSPFLGTGEDQPQHF
TGTGCCAGCTCACCATTCCTCGGGACAGGGGAGGATCAGCCCCAGCATTTT
>TRBJ1-5|.|TRBV28|.
CASRMAGVGNQPQHF
TGTGCCAGCCGGATGGCTGGGGTTGGCAATCAGCCCCAGCATTTT
>TRBJ2-7|.|TRBV24-1|TRBD1
CATSDSGQGYYEQYF
TGTGCCACCAGTGACTCCGGACAGGGGTACTACGAGCAGTACTTC